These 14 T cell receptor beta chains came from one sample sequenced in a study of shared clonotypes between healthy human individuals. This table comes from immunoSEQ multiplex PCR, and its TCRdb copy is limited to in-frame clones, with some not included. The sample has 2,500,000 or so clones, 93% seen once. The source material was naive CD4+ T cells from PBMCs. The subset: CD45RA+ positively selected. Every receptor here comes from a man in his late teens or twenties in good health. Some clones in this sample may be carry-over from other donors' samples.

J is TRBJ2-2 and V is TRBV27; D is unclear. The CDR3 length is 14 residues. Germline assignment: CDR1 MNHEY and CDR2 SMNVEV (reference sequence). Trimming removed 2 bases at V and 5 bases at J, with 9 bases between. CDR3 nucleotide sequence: TGTGCCAGCAGTTTAGGCCGGAAAACCGGGGAGCTGTTTTTT. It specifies CASSLGRKTGELFF.

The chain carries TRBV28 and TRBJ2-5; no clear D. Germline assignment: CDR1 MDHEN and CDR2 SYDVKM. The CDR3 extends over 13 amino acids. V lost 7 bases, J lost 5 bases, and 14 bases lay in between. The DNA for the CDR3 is TGTGCCAGCACCGACACTCTTCTCGAGACCCAGTACTTC. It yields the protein CASTDTLLETQYF.

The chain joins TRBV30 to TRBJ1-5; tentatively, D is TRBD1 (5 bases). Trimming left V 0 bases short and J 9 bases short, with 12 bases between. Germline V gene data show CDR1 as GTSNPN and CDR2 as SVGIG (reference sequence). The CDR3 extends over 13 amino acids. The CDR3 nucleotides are TGTGCCTGGAGTGTCTCCTTGGGGCTGCCCCAGCATTTT. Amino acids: CAWSVSLGLPQHF.

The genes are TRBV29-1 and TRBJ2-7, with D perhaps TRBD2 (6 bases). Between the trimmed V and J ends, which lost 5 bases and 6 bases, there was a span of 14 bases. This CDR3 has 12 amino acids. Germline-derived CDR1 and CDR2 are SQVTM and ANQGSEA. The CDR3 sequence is CSVTGVASEQYF. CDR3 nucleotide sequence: TGCAGCGTTACGGGAGTAGCATCCGAGCAGTACTTC.

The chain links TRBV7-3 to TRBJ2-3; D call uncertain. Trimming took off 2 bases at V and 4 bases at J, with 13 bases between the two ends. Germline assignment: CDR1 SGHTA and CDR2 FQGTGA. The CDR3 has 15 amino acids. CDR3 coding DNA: TGTGCCAGCAGCTTAGTTAGATCGTCCCCAGATACGCAGTATTTT. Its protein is CASSLVRSSPDTQYF.

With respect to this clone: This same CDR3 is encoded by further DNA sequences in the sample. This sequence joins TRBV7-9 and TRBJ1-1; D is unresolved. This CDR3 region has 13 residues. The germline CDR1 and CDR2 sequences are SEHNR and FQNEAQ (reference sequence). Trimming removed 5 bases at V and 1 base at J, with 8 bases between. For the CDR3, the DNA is TGTGCCAGCAGCCTTCCAGGGAACACTGAAGCTTTCTTT. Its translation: CASSLPGNTEAFF. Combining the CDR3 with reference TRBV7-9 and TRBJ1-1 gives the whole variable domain DTGVSQNPRHKITKRGQNVTFRCDPISEHNRLYWYRQTLGQGPEFLTYFQNEAQLEKSRLLSDRFSAERPKGSFSTLEIQRTEQGDSAMYLCASSLPGNTEAFFGQGTRLTVV.

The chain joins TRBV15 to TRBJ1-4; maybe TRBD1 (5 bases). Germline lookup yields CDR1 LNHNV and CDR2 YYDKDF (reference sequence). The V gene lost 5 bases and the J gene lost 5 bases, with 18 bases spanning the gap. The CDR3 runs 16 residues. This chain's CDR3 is CATSGGPRAQNEKLFF. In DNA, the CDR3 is TGTGCCACCAGCGGGGGTCCGAGGGCCCAAAATGAAAAACTGTTTTTT.

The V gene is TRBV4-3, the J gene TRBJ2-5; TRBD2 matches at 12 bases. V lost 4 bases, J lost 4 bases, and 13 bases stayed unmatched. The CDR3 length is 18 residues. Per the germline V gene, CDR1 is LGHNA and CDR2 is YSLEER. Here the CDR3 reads CASSPLGLAGGPGETQYF. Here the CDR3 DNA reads TGCGCCAGCAGCCCCCTGGGGCTAGCGGGAGGGCCGGGAGAGACCCAGTACTTC.

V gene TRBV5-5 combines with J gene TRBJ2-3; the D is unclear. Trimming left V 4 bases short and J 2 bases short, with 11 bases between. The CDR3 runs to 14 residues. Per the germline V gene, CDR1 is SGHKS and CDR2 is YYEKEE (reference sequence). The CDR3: CASSANPTTDTQYF. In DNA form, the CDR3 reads TGTGCCAGCAGCGCCAATCCTACCACAGATACGCAGTATTTT.

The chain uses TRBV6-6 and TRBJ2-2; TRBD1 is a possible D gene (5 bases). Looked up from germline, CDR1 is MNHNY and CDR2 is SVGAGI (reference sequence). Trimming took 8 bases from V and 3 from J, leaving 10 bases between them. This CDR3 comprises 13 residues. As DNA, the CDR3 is TGTGCCAGCGAAGTCAGGGACACCGGGGAGCTGTTTTTT. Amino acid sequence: CASEVRDTGELFF.

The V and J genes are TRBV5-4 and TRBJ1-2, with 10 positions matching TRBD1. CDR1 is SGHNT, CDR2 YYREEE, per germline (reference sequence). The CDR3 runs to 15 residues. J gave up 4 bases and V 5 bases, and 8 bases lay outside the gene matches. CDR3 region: CASRPGTGALYGYTF. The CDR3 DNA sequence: TGTGCCAGCAGGCCCGGGACAGGGGCCCTCTATGGCTACACCTTC.

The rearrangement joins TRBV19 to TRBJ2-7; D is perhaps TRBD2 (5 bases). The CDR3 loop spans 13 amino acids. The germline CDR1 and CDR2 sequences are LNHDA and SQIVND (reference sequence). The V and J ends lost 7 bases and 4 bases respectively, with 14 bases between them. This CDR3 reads CASNGRGNYEQYF. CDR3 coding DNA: TGTGCCAGTAATGGTCGGGGTAATTACGAGCAGTACTTC.

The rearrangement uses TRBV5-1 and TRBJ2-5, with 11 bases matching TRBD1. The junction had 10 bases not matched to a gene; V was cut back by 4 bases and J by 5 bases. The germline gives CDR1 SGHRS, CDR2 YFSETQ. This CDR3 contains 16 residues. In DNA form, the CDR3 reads TGCGCCAGCAGCCCTGGCGGGACAGGGGGAGCGGAGACCCAGTACTTC. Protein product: CASSPGGTGGAETQYF.

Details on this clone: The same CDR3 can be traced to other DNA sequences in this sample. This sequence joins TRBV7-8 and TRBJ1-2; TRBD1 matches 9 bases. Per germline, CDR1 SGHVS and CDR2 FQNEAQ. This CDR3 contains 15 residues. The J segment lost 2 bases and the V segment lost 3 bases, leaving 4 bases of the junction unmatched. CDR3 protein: CASSLGGQGNYGYTF. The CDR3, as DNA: TGTGCCAGCAGCTTGGGCGGACAGGGGAACTATGGCTACACCTTC.